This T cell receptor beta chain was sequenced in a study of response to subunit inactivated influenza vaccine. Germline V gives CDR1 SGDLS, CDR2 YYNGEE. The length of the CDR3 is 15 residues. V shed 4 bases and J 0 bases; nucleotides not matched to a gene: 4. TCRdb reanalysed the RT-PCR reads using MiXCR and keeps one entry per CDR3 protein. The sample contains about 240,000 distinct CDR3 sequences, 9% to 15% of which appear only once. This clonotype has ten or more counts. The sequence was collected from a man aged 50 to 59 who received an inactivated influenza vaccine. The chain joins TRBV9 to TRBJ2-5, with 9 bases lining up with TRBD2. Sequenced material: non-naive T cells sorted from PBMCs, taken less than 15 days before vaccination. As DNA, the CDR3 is TGTGCCAGCAGCCCCCAGCGGGGGGACCAAGAGACCCAGTACTTC. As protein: CASSPQRGDQETQYF.